This T cell receptor beta chain was documented in a study of blood T cell repertoires in COVID-19 (dated by TCRdb to about 2020). With respect to the entire study: Samples covering the acute and convalescent phases of COVID-19 were provided by collaborators in the United States, Italy and Spain. The material from the prospective study consisted of cDNA or gDNA derived from T cells, B-cell-depleted T cells, or PBMCs. Subjects who had been exposed to COVID-19, were actively infected with it, or had recovered from it provided the deeply sampled blood TCRbeta repertoires that made up the dataset. The repertoires were released in a freely available public database meant as a resource for research on the immune response to SARS-CoV-2. Samples were obtained from the ongoing ImmuneRACE study (first 160 participants) and from 1,000 to 1,500 subjects provided by 6 global collaborators. A de-identified subject ID, COVID-19 status, age in years and sex were almost always included in the sample metadata. Where available, HLA class I and class II types were taken from metadata supplied by the sample provider and were not determined by assay-based typing. What the work shows at the level of the full study, not this receptor alone: The amount of clinical and demographic metadata varied by source and participant and was provided uncurated.

About this clone itself: No cognate antigen has been identified for it. It has no much larger one-base neighbor in the sample; base qualities were not kept.

Per the germline V gene, SGDLS is the CDR1 and YYNGEE is the CDR2. The germline V and J ends show losses of 2 bases and 2 bases respectively, and no gene match explains 5 bases of the junction. The CDR3 has 15 amino acids, counting the end cysteine and phenylalanine. Only CDR3 DNA is held: 45 bases, read in frame from base 1. The collaborating institutions used their own protocols to collect whole blood in K2EDTA tubes. For TCRbeta analysis, collaborators shipped samples in one of three forms: frozen whole blood, isolated PBMCs, or DNA extracted from either of those sample types. TCRbeta CDR3 regions were amplified from genomic DNA by means of the immunoSEQ Assay, a bias-controlled multiplex PCR. For the original study's pipeline: Within the assay, amplification of reference gene primers was used to estimate how many nucleated cells each sample contained. Sequence reads were collapsed and filtered to measure the absolute abundance of every unique TCRbeta CDR3 rearrangement. For each sample, productive Simpson clonality was calculated as the square root of Simpson's diversity index over productive rearrangements. TCRdb obtained this table from immuneACCESS and retained in-frame rearrangements with V and J assigned. These tables miss some clones; where compared with another copy, unresolved V genes account for less than half of the shortfall, and the remainder is unexplained. The V and J calls and clone size were taken over from that table, and D and trimming were inferred from the DNA. The table for this sample lists 100,000 or so clones; around 84% of them were counted only once. The top ten constitute approximately 2% of the sample.

The chain uses TRBV9 and TRBJ2-7; 9 junctional bases match TRBD2. This TCR was sampled from a woman in her 70s with active or convalescent COVID-19. The specimen was peripheral blood. The CDR3 protein: CASSVSGGPTYEQYF. The DNA is TGTGCCAGCAGCGTTAGCGGGGGCCCAACCTACGAGCAGTACTTC.